What follows are 18 T cell receptor beta chains derived from one specimen sequenced in a study of immune evolution from preneoplasia to lung adenocarcinoma. Clones were read by immunoSEQ multiplex PCR, and TCRdb kept only the in-frame ones, dropping some. The top ten clones hold roughly 12% of a sample with several thousand clones, 76% of them seen once. Material: FFPE lung adenocarcinoma in situ tissue. The receptors were sampled from a person between 55 and 80 years old with lung adenocarcinoma.

The V gene is TRBV4-1, the J gene TRBJ1-5, with no clear D. In germline, CDR1 is MGHRA, CDR2 YSYEKL. Trimming removed 1 base from V and 5 bases from J, with 21 bases in between. The CDR3 totals 18 residues. This CDR3 reads CASSQVNFIGRSDQPQHF. The CDR3 region has the DNA TGCGCCAGCAGCCAAGTTAATTTTATTGGCCGGAGCGATCAGCCCCAGCATTTT.

V is TRBV6-6 and J is TRBJ2-2; possible D gene TRBD2, 5 bases. The CDR3 runs to 14 residues. V lost 5 bases and J 6 bases, leaving 13 bases between the germline ends. Germline values: CDR1 MNHNY, CDR2 SVGAGI (reference sequence). The CDR3 sequence: CASSDTAGAGELFF. CDR3 coding DNA: TGTGCCAGCAGTGATACCGCGGGCGCCGGGGAGCTGTTTTTT.

The chain carries TRBV7-9 and TRBJ1-4, with no clear D. Germline V gene lookup returns CDR1 SEHNR and CDR2 FQNEAQ (reference sequence). The CDR3 runs 14 residues. Trimming pared 4 bases from V and 5 bases from J, leaving 11 bases between. CDR3 sequence reads: CASSSPGGNEKLFF. The CDR3 region has the DNA TGTGCCAGCAGCTCCCCGGGAGGGAATGAAAAACTGTTTTTT.

Only a few counts were recorded for this clone. The CDR3 sequence is CASSTRPGQGTAQPQHF. For the CDR3, the DNA is TGTGCCAGTAGTACCCGGCCGGGACAGGGAACCGCACAGCCCCAGCATTTT. The chain links TRBV19 to TRBJ1-5, with 9 bases matching TRBD1. CDR3 length: 17 residues. Trimming cost V 4 bases and J 7 bases; bases outside gene matches: 14. Germline CDR1 and CDR2: LNHDA and SQIVND (reference sequence).

This chain connects TRBV11-2 to TRBJ2-4; weak D call: TRBD2 (5 bases). The CDR3 covers 16 residues. The ends were cut back, 6 bases at V and 5 bases at J, with 20 bases in the middle. Germline CDR1 SGHAT, CDR2 FQNNGV. Written as DNA, the CDR3 is TGTGCCAGCAGACACATTGGAGGAAAAGGCCAAAACATTCAGTACTTC. This translates into CASRHIGGKGQNIQYF.

The rearrangement joins TRBV5-1 to TRBJ1-1; TRBD1 matches 10 bases. The CDR3 covers 15 residues. Germline values: CDR1 SGHRS, CDR2 YFSETQ. V lost 4 bases to trimming and J lost 2 bases; unmatched junction nucleotides: 5. DNA of the CDR3: TGCGCCAGCAGCCCGGGGACAGGGGTCAACACTGAAGCTTTCTTT. This gives the protein CASSPGTGVNTEAFF. The entire variable domain, with the rest obtained from reference TRBV5-1 and TRBJ1-1, is as follows: KAGVTQTPRYLIKTRGQQVTLSCSPISGHRSVSWYQQTPGQGLQFLFEYFSETQRNKGNFPGRFSGRQFSNSRSEMNVSTLELGDSALYLCASSPGTGVNTEAFFGQGTRLTVV.

The chain links TRBV19 to TRBJ1-5; TRBD1 matches 7 bases. This CDR3 is built from 15 residues. Germline V gene lookup returns CDR1 LNHDA and CDR2 SQIVND (reference sequence). J lost 0 bases, V lost 8 bases, and 7 bases had no gene match. The CDR3 bases are TGTGCCAGTTCTGCTCAGGGGGGTAGCAATCAGCCCCAGCATTTT. Amino acids: CASSAQGGSNQPQHF. The variable domain in full, completed from reference TRBV19 and TRBJ1-5, reads DGGITQSPKYLFRKEGQNVTLSCEQNLNHDAMYWYRQDPGQGLRLIYYSQIVNDFQKGDIAEGYSVSREKKESFPLTVTSAQKNPTAFYLCASSAQGGSNQPQHFGDGTRLSIL.

The chain is built from TRBV11-2 and TRBJ1-3; 8 bases map to TRBD1. Germline loops: CDR1 SGHAT, CDR2 FQNNGV. The trim removed 5 bases at V and 4 bases at J, leaving 1 base unmatched. The CDR3 is 13 residues long. The CDR3 region is CASSTGGGNTIYF. The CDR3 DNA is TGTGCCAGCAGCACAGGGGGAGGAAACACCATATATTTT.

V gene TRBV29-1 combines with J gene TRBJ1-2; D is perhaps TRBD1 (6 bases). This CDR3 spans 15 amino acids. Trimming pared 0 bases from V and 5 bases from J, leaving 16 bases between. CDR1 is SQVTM, CDR2 ANQGSEA, per germline. The CDR3 sequence: CSVEDRARGGYGYTF. For the CDR3, the DNA is TGCAGCGTTGAAGATCGAGCCAGAGGGGGTTATGGCTACACCTTC. The full variable domain, rest sourced from reference TRBV29-1 and TRBJ1-2, is SAVISQKPSRDICQRGTSLTIQCQVDSQVTMMFWYRQQPGQSLTLIATANQGSEATYESGFVIDKFPISRPNLTFSTLTVSNMSPEDSSIYLCSVEDRARGGYGYTFGSGTRLTVV.

The genes are TRBV7-8 and TRBJ1-4; D is uncertain. Germline V gives CDR1 SGHVS, CDR2 FQNEAQ. Trimming stripped 2 bases from V and 7 bases from J, with 14 bases between. The length of the CDR3 is 15 residues. CDR3: CASSLLPGLGEKLFF. CDR3 DNA: TGTGCCAGCAGCTTATTGCCGGGGTTAGGTGAAAAACTGTTTTTT. The whole variable domain, filled in from reference TRBV7-8 and TRBJ1-4, reads GAGVSQSPRYKVAKRGQDVALRCDPISGHVSLFWYQQALGQGPEFLTYFQNEAQLDKSGLPSDRFFAERPEGSVSTLKIQRTQQEDSAVYLCASSLLPGLGEKLFFGSGTQLSVL.

This clone was found once. The chain links TRBV5-1 to TRBJ2-2; D is undetermined. The CDR3 runs 13 residues. Germline V gives CDR1 SGHRS, CDR2 YFSETQ. V lost 4 bases to trimming and J lost 6 bases, with 10 bases between them. CDR3 nucleotides: TGCGCCAGCAGCCCGGCACAGTCCGGGGAGCTGTTTTTT. Protein sequence: CASSPAQSGELFF.

The rearrangement uses TRBV27 and TRBJ2-1; tentative D call: TRBD1 (5 bases). Trimming left V 5 bases short and J 0 bases short, with 14 bases between. The CDR3 extends over 16 amino acids. The germline V gene encodes CDR1 MNHEY and CDR2 SMNVEV (reference sequence). In DNA, the CDR3 is TGTGCCAGCAGTCCACAGGCTTTCAGCTCCTACAATGAGCAGTTCTTC. Its translation: CASSPQAFSSYNEQFF.

The chain employs TRBV11-3 and TRBJ2-2; D gene uncertain. Per germline, CDR1 SGHNT and CDR2 YENEEA. V shed 5 bases and J shed 2 bases, with 12 bases lying between them. The CDR3 contains 15 residues. The chain's CDR3 is CASSPDNLNTGELFF. CDR3 coding DNA: TGTGCCAGCAGCCCGGATAACCTCAACACCGGGGAGCTGTTTTTT.

CDR3: CASSVTGGDEQFF. CDR3 sequence (DNA): TGTGCCAGCAGCGTCACAGGGGGCGATGAGCAGTTCTTC. The genes are TRBV9 and TRBJ2-1; 9 bases are shared with TRBD1. This CDR3 region has 13 residues. V lost 2 bases, J lost 8 bases, and 2 bases stayed unmatched. Germline values: CDR1 SGDLS, CDR2 YYNGEE.

The V and J genes are TRBV12-5 and TRBJ1-1; D may be TRBD1 (6 bases). The CDR3 is made up of 13 amino acids. V was trimmed by 3 bases and J by 1 base, leaving 6 bases between them. CDR1 is LGHNT, CDR2 FRNRAP, per germline. The CDR3 nucleotides are TGTGCTAGTGGTTTACAGGGGAACACTGAAGCTTTCTTT. This translates into CASGLQGNTEAFF.

The V gene is TRBV7-2, the J gene TRBJ2-3; 9 positions match TRBD2. This CDR3 region has 16 residues. V lost 7 bases, J lost 2 bases, and 10 bases stayed unmatched. CDR1 is SGHTA and CDR2 is FQGNSA in the germline V gene. The CDR3 here is CASTRVAGGFTDTQYF. CDR3 DNA sequence: TGTGCCAGCACCCGGGTGGCGGGGGGGTTCACAGATACGCAGTATTTT.

CDR3: CASSVPGRQDYGYTF. The CDR3 DNA reads as TGTGCCAGCAGCGTCCCAGGGAGGCAAGACTATGGCTACACCTTC. This chain uses TRBV9 with TRBJ1-2, with D perhaps TRBD1 (5 bases). V was shortened by 2 bases and J by 3 bases, with 14 bases between the two germline ends. CDR3 length: 15 amino acids. Germline CDR1 reads SGDLS; CDR2 reads YYNGEE.

This sequence joins TRBV7-3 and TRBJ2-5; D could derive from TRBD1 or TRBD2 (6 bases each). Trimming left V 0 bases short and J 1 base short, with 9 bases between. Germline V lookup: CDR1 SGHTA, CDR2 FQGTGA. This CDR3 contains 15 residues. CDR3 nucleotide sequence: TGTGCCAGCAGCTTAACGGGGGGCTTCCAAGAGACCCAGTACTTC. Translation: CASSLTGGFQETQYF.